The 28 T cell receptor beta chains listed next were all sequenced from one sample in a study of T cell responses to AZD1222 COVID-19 vaccine. Generated by immunoSEQ multiplex PCR, the TCRdb table keeps only in-frame clones and is missing some. The table includes about 140,000 clones, just over 85% detected once. The sequenced sample was peripheral blood, obtained on day 0 of AZD1222 vaccination. The receptors come from an adult in good health.

The chain is built from TRBV24-1 and TRBJ2-7, with 9 bases identical to TRBD2. Germline V CDR1 and CDR2: KGHDR, SFDVKD. Trimming cost V 3 bases and J 6 bases; bases outside gene matches: 8. This CDR3 has 15 residues. In DNA form, the CDR3 reads TGTGCCACCAGTGATGACCGGACTAGCGTTGGCGAGCAGTACTTC. Protein product: CATSDDRTSVGEQYF.

V and J are TRBV4-3 and TRBJ1-5; D gene uncertain. The CDR3 consists of 15 residues. The V gene's germline CDR1 is LGHNA and CDR2 YSLEER. The V end lost 4 bases, the J end lost 0 bases, and 10 bases lay between the germline ends. The CDR3 loop is CASSPELISNQPQHF. CDR3 nucleotide sequence: TGCGCCAGCAGCCCAGAACTTATTAGCAATCAGCCCCAGCATTTT.

For this clone: Other DNA sequences in this sample translate to the same CDR3. The chain employs TRBV9 and TRBJ1-5, with 7 bases identical to TRBD1. Germline V gives CDR1 SGDLS, CDR2 YYNGEE. V shed 4 bases and J 1 base; nucleotides not matched to a gene: 5. This CDR3 contains 15 residues. The CDR3 loop is CASSRQGMSNQPQHF. The CDR3 bases are TGTGCCAGCAGCAGACAGGGAATGAGCAATCAGCCCCAGCATTTT.

This sequence joins TRBV21-1 and TRBJ1-1. TRBV21-1 is annotated as a pseudogene. CDR3 size: 15 residues. The CDR3 is CASSKYRQLCGEAFF. The DNA for the CDR3 is TGTGCCAGCAGCAAGTATCGGCAACTTTGCGGTGAAGCTTTCTTT.

The chain joins TRBV7-8 to TRBJ1-6; D not resolved. V dropped 1 base and J dropped 7 bases, with 8 bases sitting between them. Germline CDR1 is SGHVS and CDR2 is FQNEAQ. The CDR3 is 14 amino acids. The CDR3 loop is CASSLDRANSPLHF. The DNA for the CDR3 is TGTGCCAGCAGCTTAGACCGAGCAAATTCACCCCTCCACTTT.

The chain links TRBV18 to TRBJ1-2; no clear D. The germline V and J ends were trimmed by 3 bases and 3 bases, with 11 bases remaining between them. CDR1 KGHSH and CDR2 LQKENI come from the germline V gene. This CDR3 region has 14 residues. The CDR3 sequence is CASSPNTRDYGYTF. For the CDR3, the DNA is TGTGCCAGCTCACCGAACACGAGAGACTATGGCTACACCTTC.

V is TRBV15 and J is TRBJ1-4, with 8 bases identical to TRBD1. Trimming removed 0 bases from V and 7 bases from J; junction bases left unmatched: 10. CDR1 and CDR2 from the germline V gene are LNHNV and YYDKDF (reference sequence). The CDR3 totals 17 residues. The CDR3 nucleotides are TGTGCCACCAGCAGAGATAACACCAGGGGGCGGAGTGAAAAACTGTTTTTT. Its translation is CATSRDNTRGRSEKLFF. Supplemented by reference TRBV15 and TRBJ1-4, the full variable domain reads DAMVIQNPRYQVTQFGKPVTLSCSQTLNHNVMYWYQQKSSQAPKLLFHYYDKDFNNEADTPDNFQSRRPNTSFCFLDIRSPGLGDTAMYLCATSRDNTRGRSEKLFFGSGTQLSVL.

V usage is TRBV5-1 and J usage is TRBJ2-2, with D perhaps matching TRBD1 (6 bases). Looked up from germline, CDR1 is SGHRS and CDR2 is YFSETQ. V lost 5 bases and J lost 1, with 12 bases in between. The CDR3 is 15 residues long. The CDR3 here is CASRPGTLNTGELFF. DNA for the CDR3: TGCGCCAGCAGGCCCGGGACATTGAACACCGGGGAGCTGTTTTTT.

The chain has TRBV3-1 (or the pseudogene TRBV3-2) and TRBJ2-2, with D unclear. There are 18 residues in the CDR3. CDR1 LGHDT and CDR2 YNNKEL come from the germline V gene (reference sequence). The germline V and J ends were trimmed by 0 bases and 0 bases, with 14 bases remaining between them. The CDR3 bases are TGTGCCAGCAGCCAAGAGTACAGACATTACGCGAACACCGGGGAGCTGTTTTTT. It yields the protein CASSQEYRHYANTGELFF.

The chain employs TRBV7-8 and TRBJ1-4; 12 bases match TRBD1. The CDR3 extends over 17 amino acids. Germline V lookup: CDR1 SGHVS, CDR2 FQNEAQ. V dropped 5 bases and J dropped 7; count of bases not matched to a gene: 11. CDR3 amino acids: CASSQPPGQGASEKLFF. The CDR3 DNA sequence: TGTGCCAGCAGCCAGCCCCCGGGACAGGGGGCGAGTGAAAAACTGTTTTTT.

The V call is TRBV5-8, the J call TRBJ1-5, with 8 bases matching TRBD1. CDR3 length equals 14 residues. V shed 1 base and J 7 bases; nucleotides not matched to a gene: 4. Per germline, CDR1 SGHTS and CDR2 YDEGEE. The DNA for the CDR3 is TGTGCCAGCAGCTTGTCAGGGGGCGGGCAGCCCCAGCATTTT. As protein: CASSLSGGGQPQHF.

The rearrangement links TRBV4-1 to TRBJ2-5, with 9 nucleotides matching TRBD2. V trimming: 2 bases; J trimming: 2 bases; junction bases outside the gene matches: 6. The CDR3 has 16 amino acids. Germline loops: CDR1 MGHRA, CDR2 YSYEKL. Here the CDR3 DNA reads TGCGCCAGCAGCCAACTCGAGACTAGCGGACAAGAGACCCAGTACTTC. Its translation: CASSQLETSGQETQYF.

The rearrangement uses TRBV7-9 and TRBJ1-4; D call uncertain. This CDR3 has 15 amino acids. The V end lost 3 bases, the J end lost 8 bases, and 16 bases lay between the germline ends. Germline V gene data show CDR1 as SEHNR and CDR2 as FQNEAQ (reference sequence). The CDR3 nucleotides read TGTGCCAGCAGCTTTGAAGGCAGGAACAGAGAAAAACTGTTTTTT. Translating it yields CASSFEGRNREKLFF. Full variable domain (missing parts from reference TRBV7-9 and TRBJ1-4): DTGVSQNPRHKITKRGQNVTFRCDPISEHNRLYWYRQTLGQGPEFLTYFQNEAQLEKSRLLSDRFSAERPKGSFSTLEIQRTEQGDSAMYLCASSFEGRNREKLFFGSGTQLSVL.

CDR3 sequence (DNA): TGTGCCAGCAGCCAAGTTCACCGACTAGCGGGAACGTACGAGCAGTACTTC. Its protein is CASSQVHRLAGTYEQYF. This sequence joins TRBV14 and TRBJ2-7; TRBD2 agrees at 11 bases. With 1 base clipped from V and 4 bases from J, the junction kept 9 bases outside the gene matches. CDR1 and CDR2 from the germline V gene are SGHDN and FVKESK. The CDR3 consists of 17 residues.

The rearrangement joins TRBV2 to TRBJ1-2; 10 nucleotides line up with TRBD1. V lost 4 bases to trimming and J lost 1 base; unmatched junction nucleotides: 3. The CDR3 extends over 15 amino acids. The germline gives CDR1 SNHLY, CDR2 FYNNEI. In DNA form, the CDR3 reads TGTGCCAGCAGTGCGCGGACAGGGGGTAACTATGGCTACACCTTC. It codes for CASSARTGGNYGYTF.

The chain carries TRBV29-1 and TRBJ1-1; D uncertain. This CDR3 is 13 amino acids long. Trimming took 3 bases from V and 4 from J, leaving 12 bases between them. Per germline, CDR1 SQVTM and CDR2 ANQGSEA. The CDR3 loop is CSVDSGGFTEAFF. DNA for the CDR3: TGCAGCGTTGATTCGGGTGGTTTCACTGAAGCTTTCTTT.

V and J are TRBV6-5 and TRBJ2-2; 15 bases align to TRBD2. V lost 4 bases to trimming and J lost 8 bases; unmatched junction nucleotides: 2. This CDR3 is built from 15 residues. Germline values: CDR1 MNHEY, CDR2 SVGAGI. CDR3 residues: CASSFGLAGGGELFF. The CDR3 nucleotides read TGTGCCAGCAGTTTCGGACTAGCGGGAGGGGGGGAGCTGTTTTTT.

In its sample, this clone was seen a few times. The chain combines TRBV28 with TRBJ1-2; TRBD1 might be the D (5 bases). V lost 8 bases, J lost 3 bases, and 16 bases lay in between. From germline, CDR1 is MDHEN and CDR2 SYDVKM. This CDR3 has 14 amino acids. Here the CDR3 reads CASGTTQVYYGYTF. CDR3 DNA sequence: TGTGCCAGCGGGACTACTCAGGTATACTATGGCTACACCTTC.

The chain uses TRBV5-1 and TRBJ2-1; TRBD2 agrees at 10 bases. Trimming at V came to 2 bases and at J to 3 bases, leaving 2 bases not matched to a gene. CDR1 is SGHRS, CDR2 YFSETQ, per germline. The length of the CDR3 is 15 residues. DNA for the CDR3: TGCGCCAGCAGCTTCGGACTAGCGGACTACAATGAGCAGTTCTTC. Amino acids: CASSFGLADYNEQFF.

The V and J genes are TRBV11-3 and TRBJ2-7; 9 bases align to TRBD1. Germline loops: CDR1 SGHNT, CDR2 YENEEA. This CDR3 comprises 16 residues. Trimming cost V 5 bases and J 4 bases; bases outside gene matches: 12. CDR3 protein: CASSAEGDRGFYEQYF. The CDR3 DNA sequence: TGTGCCAGCAGCGCCGAAGGAGACAGGGGGTTTTACGAGCAGTACTTC.

The table lists this clone with a few counts. The rearrangement links TRBV4-2 to TRBJ2-2; D might be TRBD2 (6 bases). The CDR3 length is 13 residues. Germline loops: CDR1 LGHNA, CDR2 YNFKEQ. Trimming took off 2 bases at V and 6 bases at J, with 7 bases between the two ends. The CDR3: CASSQRLAGELFF. In nucleotides, the CDR3 is TGTGCCAGCAGCCAAAGACTAGCCGGGGAGCTGTTTTTT.

The chain links TRBV19 to TRBJ1-2; 8 bases are shared with TRBD1. Germline-derived CDR1 and CDR2 are LNHDA and SQIVND (reference sequence). The J segment lost 6 bases and the V segment lost 3 bases, leaving 3 bases of the junction unmatched. The CDR3 sequence is 13 residues long. This CDR3 reads CASSISDRDGYTF. As DNA, the CDR3 is TGTGCCAGTAGTATTTCGGACAGGGATGGCTACACCTTC.

The chain carries TRBV28 and TRBJ1-5; D is undetermined. From germline, CDR1 is MDHEN and CDR2 SYDVKM. This CDR3 contains 12 residues. Trimming removed 8 bases from V and 2 bases from J, with 7 bases in between. CDR3 sequence reads: CASPDGNQPQHF. In DNA form, the CDR3 reads TGTGCCAGCCCAGATGGCAATCAGCCCCAGCATTTT.

This clone was counted ten times or more. The chain links TRBV6-1 to TRBJ1-4; TRBD1 agrees at 12 bases. From germline, CDR1 is MNHNS and CDR2 SASEGT. The CDR3 is made up of 18 amino acids. J gave up 0 bases and V 3 bases, and 5 bases lay outside the gene matches. The CDR3 sequence: CASSEGQGAGATNEKLFF. The CDR3 DNA reads as TGTGCCAGCAGTGAGGGACAGGGGGCGGGAGCAACTAATGAAAAACTGTTTTTT.

The V call is TRBV20-1, the J call TRBJ1-1; D call uncertain. The CDR3 contains 11 residues. Germline-derived CDR1 and CDR2 are DFQATT and SNEGSKA (reference sequence). V lost 6 bases and J lost 4, with 9 bases in between. The CDR3 DNA follows: TGCAGTGCCTCCTTTGGCACTGAAGCTTTCTTT. Its translation is CSASFGTEAFF.

V usage is TRBV10-3 and J usage is TRBJ2-7; 7 bases map to TRBD2. With 5 bases clipped from V and 6 bases from J, the junction kept 13 bases outside the gene matches. The CDR3 covers 15 residues. The V gene's germline CDR1 is ENHRY and CDR2 SYGVKD. CDR3 sequence reads: CAISSGGSGLGEQYF. CDR3 in DNA: TGTGCCATCAGTTCGGGCGGGAGTGGACTGGGCGAGCAGTACTTC.

V usage is TRBV11-3 and J usage is TRBJ1-1; D remains ambiguous. The V end was cut by 3 bases, the J end by 1 base, with 6 bases between. The CDR3 covers 13 residues. Germline loops: CDR1 SGHNT, CDR2 YENEEA. The CDR3 region has the DNA TGTGCCAGCAGCTTTTCATCGAACACTGAAGCTTTCTTT. Its protein is CASSFSSNTEAFF.

The DNA for the CDR3 is TGTGCCAGCAGTACAGGGAACTACGAGCAGTACTTC. Protein: CASSTGNYEQYF. This chain uses TRBV28 with TRBJ2-7; D is possibly TRBD1 (6 bases). The germline V gene encodes CDR1 MDHEN and CDR2 SYDVKM. V dropped 5 bases and J dropped 3 bases, with 8 bases sitting between them. This CDR3 comprises 12 residues.